Below, 11 T cell receptor beta chains from the same sample are listed, as sequenced in a study of cytomegalovirus exposure and HLA in healthy donors. 13 Jbeta primers and 60 Vbeta primers were used for the PCR. Sequencing was performed with immunoSEQ multiplex PCR; in TCRdb, only in-frame clones are kept and a portion is missing. Of about 220,000 clones listed, more than 75% are singletons. Specimen: PBMCs. These receptors were taken from a middle-aged man in good health and CMV-seropositive.

The gene calls are TRBV19 and TRBJ1-5; tentative D call: TRBD1 (5 bases). The CDR3 covers 15 residues. V dropped 3 bases and J dropped 2 bases, with 11 bases sitting between them. The germline CDR1 and CDR2 sequences are LNHDA and SQIVND (reference sequence). This chain's CDR3 is CASSISGGRNQPQHF. DNA of the CDR3: TGTGCCAGTAGTATCTCGGGGGGACGCAATCAGCCCCAGCATTTT.

The chain employs TRBV15 and TRBJ2-1; 7 positions match TRBD1. The ends lost 3 bases at V and 0 bases at J; junction bases unmatched: 8. Per the germline V gene, CDR1 is LNHNV and CDR2 is YYDKDF (reference sequence). The CDR3 runs to 17 residues. CDR3: CATSSPRGTVSYNEQFF. The DNA for the CDR3 is TGTGCCACCAGCAGTCCTCGAGGGACAGTCTCCTACAATGAGCAGTTCTTC.

This rearrangement joins TRBV6-1 to TRBJ2-7; 7 bases align to TRBD1. Germline V gene sequence: CDR1 MNHNS, CDR2 SASEGT. Trimming removed 5 bases from V and 2 bases from J; junction bases left unmatched: 9. The CDR3 totals 15 residues. The chain's CDR3 is CASSQSGGQTYEQYF. The CDR3 DNA is TGTGCCAGCAGTCAATCAGGGGGACAGACCTACGAGCAGTACTTC.

The chain recombines TRBV5-1 with TRBJ2-3; 12 bases are shared with TRBD2. The V segment lost 4 bases and the J segment 6 bases; nucleotides outside the gene matches: 12. The CDR3 runs 17 residues. In germline, CDR1 is SGHRS, CDR2 YFSETQ. This CDR3 reads CASSDPSSGRAGDTQYF. The CDR3 nucleotides are TGCGCCAGCAGCGACCCATCTAGCGGGAGGGCCGGGGATACGCAGTATTTT.

The chain carries TRBV5-1 and TRBJ2-3, with 8 bases matching TRBD2. CDR1 SGHRS and CDR2 YFSETQ come from the germline V gene. The CDR3 sequence is 14 residues long. V lost 5 bases and J lost 2; bases outside the gene matches: 4. In DNA form, the CDR3 reads TGCGCCAGCAGGGCGGGAGGTGTCACAGATACGCAGTATTTT. Its protein is CASRAGGVTDTQYF.

The chain carries TRBV5-1 and TRBJ1-2; D is perhaps TRBD1 (6 bases). With 0 bases removed from V and 7 bases from J, the gap between germline ends came to 13 bases. CDR1 is SGHRS, CDR2 YFSETQ, per germline. This CDR3 spans 14 amino acids. CDR3: CASSLGDTRSGYTF. The CDR3 nucleotides are TGCGCCAGCAGCTTGGGGGACACTCGGTCTGGCTACACCTTC.

The chain couples TRBV5-4 to TRBJ2-2; the match to TRBD2 covers 16 bases. The V gene end was trimmed by 4 bases and the J gene end by 8 bases; junction bases not matched to a gene: 8. CDR1 and CDR2 from the germline V gene are SGHNT and YYREEE (reference sequence). The CDR3 sequence is 17 residues long. The CDR3 region is CASSPGLAGGPDGELFF. For the CDR3, the DNA is TGTGCCAGCAGCCCGGGACTAGCGGGAGGGCCGGATGGGGAGCTGTTTTTT.

The chain combines TRBV19 with TRBJ2-7; D is possibly TRBD2 (5 bases). CDR3 length equals 14 residues. Looked up from germline, CDR1 is LNHDA and CDR2 is SQIVND (reference sequence). V was clipped by 4 bases and J by 4 bases, with 14 bases between them. Written as DNA, the CDR3 is TGTGCCAGTAGTAACCCTGGCGGAGGTTACGAGCAGTACTTC. Amino acid sequence: CASSNPGGGYEQYF.

The chain is built from TRBV9 and TRBJ1-1; D uncertain. The CDR3 extends over 14 amino acids. Germline-derived CDR1 and CDR2 are SGDLS and YYNGEE. The V and J ends lost 0 bases and 5 bases respectively, with 11 bases between them. The CDR3 coding sequence is TGTGCCAGCAGCGTAGATAAGACTAGAACTGAAGCTTTCTTT. It yields the protein CASSVDKTRTEAFF.

The chain carries TRBV19 and TRBJ1-4; no clear D gene. CDR1 LNHDA and CDR2 SQIVND come from the germline V gene (reference sequence). The CDR3 length is 12 residues. The V end was cut by 5 bases, the J end by 7 bases, with 8 bases between. The CDR3 DNA reads TGTGCCAGTAGTGTCGGGAGTGAAAAACTGTTTTTT. Translation: CASSVGSEKLFF.

This clone was observed a single time. CDR3 sequence (DNA): TGCGCCAGCAGCGTAGGGGAAAACACTGAAGCTTTCTTT. Its protein is CASSVGENTEAFF. This chain uses TRBV5-1 with TRBJ1-1; D may be TRBD1 (5 bases). This CDR3 comprises 13 residues. Germline V gene data show CDR1 as SGHRS and CDR2 as YFSETQ. Trimming left V 4 bases short and J 2 bases short, with 9 bases between.